This TCR beta chain was obtained from a study of blood T cell repertoires in COVID-19. CDR3 size: 14 residues. Trimming took 3 bases from V and 6 from J; bases not matched to a gene: 8. Germline loops: CDR1 SGDLS, CDR2 YYNGEE. Sequencing used immunoSEQ multiplex PCR; TCRdb keeps in-frame clones, though not all of them. The sample has approximately 240,000 clones; approximately 87% are singletons. The V gene is TRBV9, the J gene TRBJ1-2, with 7 bases that match TRBD1. Sequencing was done on a sample of PBMCs or T cells enriched from blood (not recorded which). The receptor was isolated from a woman between 45 and 60 years old in a cohort exposed to, infected with or recovered from COVID-19 (not recorded which). The DNA of the CDR3 is TGTGCCAGCAGCGCCGACCCAACAGGGGATGGCTACACCTTC. This encodes CASSADPTGDGYTF.